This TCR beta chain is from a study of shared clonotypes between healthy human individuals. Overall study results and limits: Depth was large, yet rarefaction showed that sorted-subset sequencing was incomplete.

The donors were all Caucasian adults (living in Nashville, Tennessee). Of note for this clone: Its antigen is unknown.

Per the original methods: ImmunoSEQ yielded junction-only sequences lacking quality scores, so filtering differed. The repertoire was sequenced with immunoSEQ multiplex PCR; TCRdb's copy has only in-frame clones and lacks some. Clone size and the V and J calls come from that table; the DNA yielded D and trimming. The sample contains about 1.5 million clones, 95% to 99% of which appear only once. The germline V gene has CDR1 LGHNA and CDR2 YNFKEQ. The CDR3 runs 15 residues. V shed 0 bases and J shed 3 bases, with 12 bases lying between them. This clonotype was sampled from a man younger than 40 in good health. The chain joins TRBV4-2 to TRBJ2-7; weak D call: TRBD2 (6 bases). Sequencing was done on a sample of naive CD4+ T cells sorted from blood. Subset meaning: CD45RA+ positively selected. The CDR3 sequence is CASSQDGEERYEQYF. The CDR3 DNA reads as TGTGCCAGCAGCCAAGATGGGGAGGAGCGCTACGAGCAGTACTTC.